This passage covers 19 T cell receptor beta chains from one sample sequenced in a study of response to subunit inactivated influenza vaccine. From the RT-PCR reads, TCRdb called clonotypes with MiXCR, one entry per CDR3 protein. The sample has 450,000 to 700,000 distinct CDR3 sequences, 12% to 15% seen once. Material: PBMCs from blood, obtained 11 to 12 days after vaccination. The source of these receptors is a man between 50 and 59 years old who received an inactivated influenza vaccine.

The chain combines TRBV20-1 with TRBJ2-7; 7 bases are a match to TRBD1. This CDR3 comprises 14 residues. CDR1 is DFQATT and CDR2 is SNEGSKA in the germline V gene (reference sequence). V lost 1 base, J lost 3 bases, and 6 bases stayed unmatched. CDR3: CSARAWDRNYEQYF. The CDR3 DNA reads TGCAGTGCTAGAGCATGGGACAGAAACTACGAGCAGTACTTC.

The chain is built from TRBV6-5 and TRBJ1-4; D gene unclear. The CDR3 is made up of 17 amino acids. Trimming took off 0 bases at V and 2 bases at J, with 13 bases between the two ends. Germline V lookup: CDR1 MNHEY, CDR2 SVGAGI. The DNA of the CDR3 is TGTGCCAGCAGTTACTCGTTTTCGGGGTCTACTAATGAAAAACTGTTTTTT. Translation: CASSYSFSGSTNEKLFF.

Only a few counts were recorded for this clonotype. J is TRBJ1-5 and V is TRBV12-3 or TRBV12-4; 8 nucleotides align to TRBD1. There are 15 residues in the CDR3. The V segment lost 6 bases and the J segment 2 bases; nucleotides outside the gene matches: 6. The CDR3 nucleotides are TGTGCCAGCAGCTACGGGACAGGAGGCAATCAGCCCCAGCATTTT. This translates into CASSYGTGGNQPQHF.

This clonotype was seen more than once but under ten times. The chain couples TRBV20-1 to TRBJ2-5; 8 nucleotides align to TRBD2. The germline V gene encodes CDR1 DFQATT and CDR2 SNEGSKA (reference sequence). V shed 0 bases, J shed 5 bases, and the junction held 20 bases outside the gene matches. CDR3 size: 19 residues. The CDR3 loop reads CSARDRNSGTTLTWETQYF. Written as DNA, the CDR3 is TGCAGTGCTAGAGATAGGAATAGCGGGACCACACTGACATGGGAGACCCAGTACTTC.

There are a few counts of this clonotype. The CDR3 sequence is CASSYLFEGLARNEQFF. The CDR3 DNA reads as TGTGCCAGCAGCTACTTGTTCGAGGGACTAGCGAGAAATGAGCAGTTCTTC. The chain combines TRBV5-6 with TRBJ2-1; 10 positions agree with TRBD2. This CDR3 has 17 residues. V was pared by 3 bases and J by 7 bases, with 13 bases of the junction left unmatched. Germline V gene data show CDR1 as SGHDT and CDR2 as YYEEEE.

This clonotype was observed a few times. The chain uses TRBV20-1 and TRBJ1-3; D not resolved. The V gene's germline CDR1 is DFQATT and CDR2 SNEGSKA (reference sequence). The CDR3 runs to 17 residues. Trimming shortened V by 0 bases and J by 0 bases, and 15 bases separated the two germline ends. The CDR3 DNA reads as TGCAGTGCTAGAGATTCAGGAGCTCTTTCCTCTGGAAACACCATATATTTT. Translating it yields CSARDSGALSSGNTIYF.

In this sample, this clonotype turned up a few times. The V call is TRBV21-1, the J call TRBJ1-6. TRBV21-1 is noted as a pseudogene. The CDR3 runs 17 residues. CDR3 coding DNA: TGTGCCAGCAGCAAGGGACTGACGAGCTCCTATAATTCACCCCTCCACTTT. It encodes CASSKGLTSSYNSPLHF.

The chain carries TRBV5-1 and TRBJ2-1; 11 positions match TRBD2. Germline values: CDR1 SGHRS, CDR2 YFSETQ. CDR3 length: 14 amino acids. After removal of 5 bases from V and 5 bases from J, the junction contained 3 bases not matched to a gene. DNA of the CDR3: TGCGCCAGCAGACCGGGACTAGCGGACAATGAGCAGTTCTTC. This encodes CASRPGLADNEQFF. The entire variable domain, with the rest obtained from reference TRBV5-1 and TRBJ2-1, is as follows: KAGVTQTPRYLIKTRGQQVTLSCSPISGHRSVSWYQQTPGQGLQFLFEYFSETQRNKGNFPGRFSGRQFSNSRSEMNVSTLELGDSALYLCASRPGLADNEQFFGPGTRLTVL.

This clonotype appeared a few times. This sequence joins TRBV18 and TRBJ1-1, with 7 bases aligning to TRBD1. Germline CDR1 is KGHSH and CDR2 is LQKENI. The ends lost 2 bases at V and 6 bases at J; junction bases unmatched: 3. This CDR3 is built from 13 residues. CDR3 loop: CASSPSGQPEAFF. In DNA, the CDR3 is TGTGCCAGCTCACCATCGGGACAGCCTGAAGCTTTCTTT.

The sample holds a few counts of this clonotype. The genes are TRBV5-4 and TRBJ2-7; TRBD1 might be the D (7 bases). Germline V gene lookup returns CDR1 SGHNT and CDR2 YYREEE (reference sequence). CDR3 length equals 15 residues. Trimming stripped 4 bases from V and 5 bases from J, with 19 bases between. CDR3 DNA sequence: TGTGCCAGCAGCCCCCGCTTCGGAGGGGGCGACGAGCAGTACTTC. Protein: CASSPRFGGGDEQYF.

This clonotype was seen more than once but under ten times. This chain links TRBV12-5 with TRBJ2-3; TRBD2 aligns across 9 bases. Per the germline V gene, CDR1 is LGHNT and CDR2 is FRNRAP. V lost 5 bases to trimming and J lost 5 bases; unmatched junction nucleotides: 14. This CDR3 contains 17 residues. In DNA form, the CDR3 reads TGTGCTAGTGGTACCTGGACTAGCGAAGGTCGTGGAGATACGCAGTATTTT. This encodes CASGTWTSEGRGDTQYF.

The sample holds many counts of this clonotype. The chain carries TRBV5-1 and TRBJ2-5; the D call may be TRBD1 or TRBD2 (5 bases each). This CDR3 has 15 residues. Trimming took 4 bases from V and 0 from J, leaving 13 bases between them. Per the germline V gene, CDR1 is SGHRS and CDR2 is YFSETQ. CDR3 residues: CASSVAGTNQETQYF. CDR3 DNA sequence: TGCGCCAGCAGCGTCGCCGGGACGAACCAAGAGACCCAGTACTTC.

J is TRBJ2-2 and V is TRBV5-5, with TRBD1 identical over 7 bases. Germline trimming cut 5 bases from V and 4 bases from J; bases unmatched to any gene: 11. From germline, CDR1 is SGHKS and CDR2 YYEKEE (reference sequence). The CDR3 contains 16 residues. CDR3 sequence reads: CASRLSPDRVTGELFF. In nucleotides, the CDR3 is TGTGCCAGCAGGTTGTCCCCCGACAGGGTCACCGGGGAGCTGTTTTTT.

The gene calls are TRBV7-2 and TRBJ2-7, with 11 bases matching TRBD2. V shed 6 bases and J 4 bases; nucleotides not matched to a gene: 5. CDR1 and CDR2 from the germline V gene are SGHTA and FQGNSA. The CDR3 totals 14 residues. CDR3 DNA: TGTGCCAGCAGACCTAGCGGGAGGTTGTACGAGCAGTACTTC. Its translation: CASRPSGRLYEQYF.

This clonotype came up many times. The rearrangement uses TRBV29-1 and TRBJ2-6; 8 nucleotides line up with TRBD1. This CDR3 is 16 amino acids long. The germline V gene encodes CDR1 SQVTM and CDR2 ANQGSEA. V was clipped by 4 bases and J by 1 base; unmatched bases: 6. The CDR3 reads CSVAGGARSGANVLTF. Here the CDR3 DNA reads TGCAGCGTTGCAGGGGGCGCAAGGTCTGGGGCCAACGTCCTGACTTTC.

This clonotype was counted only a few times. This chain joins TRBV19 and TRBJ2-7; 9 nucleotides agree with TRBD1. This CDR3 has 14 residues. Germline V gives CDR1 LNHDA, CDR2 SQIVND (reference sequence). The V and J ends lost 6 bases and 2 bases, in that order; junction bases with no gene match: 5. CDR3 DNA sequence: TGTGCCAGTAGACCGGGACAGGGTACCTACGAGCAGTACTTC. Protein product: CASRPGQGTYEQYF. Full variable domain (outside the CDR3, taken from reference TRBV19 and TRBJ2-7): DGGITQSPKYLFRKEGQNVTLSCEQNLNHDAMYWYRQDPGQGLRLIYYSQIVNDFQKGDIAEGYSVSREKKESFPLTVTSAQKNPTAFYLCASRPGQGTYEQYFGPGTRLTVT.

The V and J genes are TRBV11-2 and TRBJ2-1, with 7 bases that match TRBD1. Trimming removed 4 bases from V and 7 bases from J; junction bases left unmatched: 7. This CDR3 has 14 amino acids. CDR1 is SGHAT, CDR2 FQNNGV, per germline. The CDR3 region has the DNA TGTGCCAGCAGCTCCTCCACGACAGGGAATGAGCAGTTCTTC. This codes for CASSSSTTGNEQFF.

This clonotype showed up just a few times. V is TRBV20-1 and J is TRBJ1-6; 7 nucleotides agree with TRBD1. CDR3 length: 16 amino acids. V shed 2 bases and J 7 bases; nucleotides not matched to a gene: 11. The V gene's germline CDR1 is DFQATT and CDR2 SNEGSKA (reference sequence). The CDR3: CSARSLRGRGNSPLHF. In nucleotides, the CDR3 is TGCAGTGCTAGATCCCTGCGGGGCAGGGGGAATTCACCCCTCCACTTT.

This chain joins TRBV24-1 and TRBJ2-3; 10 bases fit TRBD2. The CDR3 has 18 amino acids. After removal of 5 bases from V and 6 bases from J, the junction contained 16 bases not matched to a gene. Germline lookup yields CDR1 KGHDR and CDR2 SFDVKD. The CDR3 region has the DNA TGTGCCACCAGTGTGGGTAGCGGGAGGCAAAGTTCGGGGGATACGCAGTATTTT. Protein sequence: CATSVGSGRQSSGDTQYF.